The 21 T cell receptor beta chains reported below all come from one sample, sequenced in a study of blood T cells in healthy people across ages. For the second PCR, which ran for about 6 to 11 cycles, a sample-barcoded 5' primer and a J-beta primer mix were used. Using its own MiXCR run on the 5' RACE reads, TCRdb lists one record per CDR3 protein. The sample lists some 560,000 distinct CDR3 sequences; around 27% were seen once. These sequences were also reported in another study, on T cells of mothers and their children.

The sequenced sample consisted of blood. Every receptor here comes from a boy between 2 and 15 years old in good health.

This clonotype was recorded at least ten times. The chain employs TRBV4-2 and TRBJ2-4; D remains ambiguous. Germline V gene sequence: CDR1 LGHNA, CDR2 YNFKEQ. V was shortened by 0 bases and J by 0 bases, with 6 bases between the two germline ends. The CDR3 runs to 15 residues. Here the CDR3 reads CASSQDVIAKNIQYF. The CDR3 bases are TGTGCCAGCAGCCAAGATGTGATAGCCAAAAACATTCAGTACTTC.

The V call is TRBV19, the J call TRBJ1-5; no firm D call. V was cut by 1 base and J by 6 bases, with 13 bases left in between. This CDR3 has 15 residues. The germline gives CDR1 LNHDA, CDR2 SQIVND (reference sequence). CDR3: CASSIGTRDGQPQHF. CDR3 sequence (DNA): TGTGCCAGTAGTATAGGCACGAGGGATGGTCAGCCCCAGCATTTT.

This clonotype was found a few times. The chain uses TRBV29-1 and TRBJ2-5, with D tentatively TRBD1 (5 bases). The germline V gene has CDR1 SQVTM and CDR2 ANQGSEA. Trimming left V 1 base short and J 1 base short, with 10 bases between. The CDR3 has 14 amino acids. CDR3 nucleotide sequence: TGCAGCGTTGAAGTCAGGGATATCCAAGAGACCCAGTACTTC. Its translation: CSVEVRDIQETQYF.

This clonotype was seen more than once but under ten times. The chain carries TRBV6-5 and TRBJ1-2; 12 positions match TRBD1. V lost 5 bases and J lost 5; bases outside the gene matches: 12. The germline V gene has CDR1 MNHEY and CDR2 SVGAGI. The CDR3 covers 17 residues. CDR3 region: CASSLSPRDRGLYGYTF. Written as DNA, the CDR3 is TGTGCCAGCAGTCTTTCCCCCCGGGACAGGGGGCTTTATGGCTACACCTTC.

The J gene is TRBJ2-7, the V gene TRBV20-1, with D perhaps matching TRBD1 or TRBD2 (7 bases each). V dropped 6 bases and J dropped 4 bases, with 19 bases sitting between them. This CDR3 region has 14 residues. Per germline, CDR1 DFQATT and CDR2 SNEGSKA (reference sequence). The CDR3 loop is CSAQGGARLYEQYF. CDR3 nucleotides: TGCAGTGCCCAGGGGGGGGCCCGTCTATACGAGCAGTACTTC.

This clonotype was counted between two and nine times. The CDR3 DNA follows: TGCGCCAGCAGTGACCAAAACACAGATACGCAGTATTTT. Translated: CASSDQNTDTQYF. This chain uses TRBV10-1 with TRBJ2-3; D gene ambiguous. Per germline, CDR1 WNHNN and CDR2 SYGVQD (reference sequence). This CDR3 has 13 residues. V dropped 3 bases and J dropped 2 bases, with 6 bases sitting between them.

The rearrangement links TRBV3-1 to TRBJ2-1, with D possibly matching TRBD2 (6 bases). CDR1 is LGHDT and CDR2 is YNNKEL in the germline V gene (reference sequence). The germline V and J ends were trimmed by 0 bases and 4 bases, with 10 bases remaining between them. The CDR3 consists of 15 residues. The CDR3 reads CASSQDAGLYNEQFF. In nucleotides, the CDR3 is TGTGCCAGCAGCCAAGATGCGGGACTGTACAATGAGCAGTTCTTC.

This sequence joins TRBV7-6 and TRBJ2-1; D is undetermined. The germline CDR1 and CDR2 sequences are SGHVS and FNYEAQ. Deletions cut 1 base from V and 0 bases from J, with 13 bases between. The CDR3 runs to 17 residues. The CDR3 bases are TGTGCCAGCAGCTTAGAAGTAAGATCAAGCTCCTACAATGAGCAGTTCTTC. As protein: CASSLEVRSSSYNEQFF.

The chain links TRBV20-1 to TRBJ2-7; D might be TRBD1 (6 bases). The germline V and J ends were trimmed by 7 bases and 2 bases, with 12 bases remaining between them. In germline, CDR1 is DFQATT, CDR2 SNEGSKA (reference sequence). This CDR3 has 12 residues. CDR3 residues: CSVEGDTYEQYF. DNA of the CDR3: TGCAGTGTAGAGGGGGACACCTACGAGCAGTACTTC.

The CDR3 protein is CASTPTAVNTGELFF. For the CDR3, the DNA is TGTGCCAGCACTCCAACAGCGGTTAACACCGGGGAGCTGTTTTTT. The chain is built from TRBV7-9 and TRBJ2-2; D might be TRBD2 (5 bases). The germline V gene encodes CDR1 SEHNR and CDR2 FQNEAQ (reference sequence). The CDR3 totals 15 residues. The V and J ends lost 7 bases and 2 bases respectively, with 14 bases between them. The full variable domain, completed using reference TRBV7-9 and TRBJ2-2, is DTGVSQNPRHKITKRGQNVTFRCDPISEHNRLYWYRQTLGQGPEFLTYFQNEAQLEKSRLLSDRFSAERPKGSFSTLEIQRTEQGDSAMYLCASTPTAVNTGELFFGEGSRLTVL.

The chain uses TRBV20-1 and TRBJ2-5; the match to TRBD2 covers 10 bases. TRBJ2-7 matches the DNA end more closely, so the J call is doubtful. Per the germline V gene, CDR1 is DFQATT and CDR2 is SNEGSKA (reference sequence). The CDR3 is 12 amino acids. CDR3 nucleotide sequence: TGCAGTGCCCAGACTAGCGGGTACGAGCAGTACTTC. This encodes CSAQTSGYEQYF.

The V call is TRBV3-1, the J call TRBJ2-2, with no clear D. V was pared by 3 bases and J by 4 bases, with 9 bases between. Germline V lookup: CDR1 LGHDT, CDR2 YNNKEL (reference sequence). CDR3 length: 14 amino acids. CDR3 DNA: TGTGCCAGCAGCCAGAGCGCGAGCACCGGGGAGCTGTTTTTT. The encoded protein is CASSQSASTGELFF.

This clonotype came up a few times. CDR3 DNA sequence: TGCAGTGCTACAGGCCCCTTCGAAGAGACCCAGTACTTC. It is translated as CSATGPFEETQYF. The chain is built from TRBV20-1 and TRBJ2-5; no firm D call. The CDR3 consists of 13 residues. Trimming pared 4 bases from V and 3 bases from J, leaving 12 bases between. Germline CDR1 is DFQATT and CDR2 is SNEGSKA (reference sequence).

The chain employs TRBV14 and TRBJ2-7; 12 positions agree with TRBD2. This CDR3 has 17 residues. Germline V lookup: CDR1 SGHDN, CDR2 FVKESK. The V segment lost 1 base and the J segment 6 bases; nucleotides outside the gene matches: 10. DNA of the CDR3: TGTGCCAGCAGCCAAGGATCTAGCGGGAGGGACAAACCCGAGCAGTACTTC. It codes for CASSQGSSGRDKPEQYF.

This clonotype was observed a handful of times. The chain couples TRBV15 to TRBJ1-4; TRBD1 agrees at 8 bases. CDR3 size: 14 residues. CDR1 and CDR2 from the germline V gene are LNHNV and YYDKDF (reference sequence). V shed 4 bases and J 8 bases; nucleotides not matched to a gene: 6. DNA of the CDR3: TGTGCCACCAGCAACCAGGGGGCAAGAGAAAAACTGTTTTTT. This gives the protein CATSNQGAREKLFF.

The chain employs TRBV11-2 and TRBJ2-3; TRBD1 agrees at 8 bases. Germline V CDR1 and CDR2: SGHAT, FQNNGV. This CDR3 comprises 18 residues. V trimming: 4 bases; J trimming: 4 bases; junction bases outside the gene matches: 16. DNA of the CDR3: TGTGCCAGCAGCTCCCCCGGGACAGGTTTGCGAGCGCCAGATACGCAGTATTTT. The encoded protein is CASSSPGTGLRAPDTQYF.

The chain employs TRBV27 and TRBJ2-1, with no clear D. The CDR3 sequence is 11 residues long. The germline V gene has CDR1 MNHEY and CDR2 SMNVEV (reference sequence). V shed 10 bases and J shed 5 bases, with 9 bases lying between them. CDR3 nucleotides: TGTGCCACGTGGAGTAACAATGAGCAGTTCTTC. Protein sequence: CATWSNNEQFF.

At least ten counts were recorded for this clonotype. This chain uses TRBV2 with TRBJ2-3; no clear D gene. The germline V gene has CDR1 SNHLY and CDR2 FYNNEI. The CDR3 loop spans 15 amino acids. Trimming stripped 6 bases from V and 2 bases from J, with 15 bases between. The CDR3 reads CASRNPREVTDTQYF. DNA of the CDR3: TGTGCCAGCAGAAATCCTAGGGAAGTCACAGATACGCAGTATTTT. The variable domain in full, with the rest retrieved from reference TRBV2 and TRBJ2-3, is EPEVTQTPSHQVTQMGQEVILRCVPISNHLYFYWYRQILGQKVEFLVSFYNNEISEKSEIFDDQFSVERPDGSNFTLKIRSTKLEDSAMYFCASRNPREVTDTQYFGPGTRLTVL.

The CDR3, as DNA: TGCGCCAGCGTTAGCGGGAGGGCCACAGATACGCAGTATTTT. Protein sequence: CASVSGRATDTQYF. V and J are TRBV10-2 and TRBJ2-3; 11 bases line up with TRBD2. The V and J ends lost 8 bases and 2 bases, in that order; junction bases with no gene match: 3. The germline CDR1 and CDR2 sequences are WSHSY and SAAADI. This CDR3 spans 14 amino acids.

This chain links TRBV20-1 with TRBJ1-1; tentative D call: TRBD1 (5 bases). Looked up from germline, CDR1 is DFQATT and CDR2 is SNEGSKA (reference sequence). The CDR3 has 13 residues. V shed 2 bases and J shed 8 bases, with 15 bases lying between them. CDR3 DNA: TGCAGTGCTAGAACTGGGGGGTCGGGGGAAGCTTTCTTT. Translation: CSARTGGSGEAFF.

In DNA form, the CDR3 reads TGCAGTGCCAACCTTGCCTCCACCTACGAGCAGTACTTC. Encoded protein: CSANLASTYEQYF. The chain is built from TRBV20-1 and TRBJ2-7; D remains unclear. The germline gives CDR1 DFQATT, CDR2 SNEGSKA (reference sequence). V was shortened by 6 bases and J by 2 bases, with 14 bases between the two germline ends. This CDR3 comprises 13 residues.